A selection of T cell receptor beta chains follows, all from one sample in a study of identifying expanded T cells in peripheral blood. Sequencing was performed with immunoSEQ multiplex PCR; in TCRdb, only in-frame clones are kept and a portion is missing. In the table there are more than 55,000 clones, more than 75% of which are singletons. The specimen was blood. These receptors all come from a person aged 18-69 years in good health. Each CDR3 is given with its conserved first and last residue. A D gene is named only where the DNA matches it firmly. Only part of the rows carry a size: once, few, many, or a class if the clone is expanded.

V: TRBV9; length: 14; size: -; D: -; J: TRBJ2-5; DNA: TGTGCCAGCAGCGTAGGGGGACGGGAGGAGACCCAGTACTTC; CDR3: CASSVGGREETQYF
V: TRBV30; length: 13; size: -; D: -; J: TRBJ1-1; DNA: TGTGCCTGGAGGCAAAGGGGCCGAACTGAAGCTTTCTTT; CDR3: CAWRQRGRTEAFF
V: TRBV7-9; length: 16; size: few; D: TRBD2; J: TRBJ2-7; DNA: TGTGCCAGCAGCCCAGATCTAGCGGGGGTAGCCTACGAGCAGTACTTC; CDR3: CASSPDLAGVAYEQYF
V: TRBV5-3; length: 17; size: -; D: -; J: TRBJ2-2; DNA: TGTGCCAGAAGCTTGGCACAGCAATTATCCAACACCGGGGAGCTGTTTTTT; CDR3: CARSLAQQLSNTGELFF
V: TRBV29-1; length: 14; size: -; D: TRBD1; J: TRBJ1-4; DNA: TGCAGCGTTTTACAGGGGGTCACTAATGAAAAACTGTTTTTT; CDR3: CSVLQGVTNEKLFF
V: TRBV7-9; length: 14; size: -; D: TRBD1; J: TRBJ1-6; DNA: TGTGCCAGCAGCTTGAGTCAGGGGGCCTCACCCCTCCACTTT; CDR3: CASSLSQGASPLHF
V: TRBV10-1; length: 16; size: -; D: TRBD2; J: TRBJ2-3; DNA: TGCGCCAGCAGTCTACTAGCGGGGGAGGCCGGAGATACGCAGTATTTT; CDR3: CASSLLAGEAGDTQYF
V: TRBV6-1; length: 14; size: -; D: -; J: TRBJ1-6; DNA: TGTGCCAGCAGTGAATCTGGAGAGCATTCACCCCTCCACTTT; CDR3: CASSESGEHSPLHF
V: TRBV7-6; length: 15; size: -; D: TRBD2; J: TRBJ2-1; DNA: TGTGCCAGCAGCTCACCGGGACTAGCGTACAATGAGCAGTTCTTC; CDR3: CASSSPGLAYNEQFF
V: TRBV7-9; length: 14; size: few; D: TRBD1; J: TRBJ1-5; DNA: TGTGCCAGCAGCCCAGGACAGGGGGGAGGGCCCCAGCATTTT; CDR3: CASSPGQGGGPQHF
V: TRBV6-1; length: 15; size: -; D: -; J: TRBJ2-3; DNA: TGTGCCAGCAGTGAGAAGGATGGGGCCACAGATACGCAGTATTTT; CDR3: CASSEKDGATDTQYF
V: TRBV14; length: 14; size: once; D: -; J: TRBJ1-1; DNA: TGTGCCAGCAGCCATGTCGTGGAGGTTACTGAAGCTTTCTTT; CDR3: CASSHVVEVTEAFF
V: TRBV9; length: 15; size: -; D: TRBD1; J: TRBJ2-2; DNA: TGTGCCAGCAGCGAGTCCGGACAGGGCTCCGGGGAGCTGTTTTTT; CDR3: CASSESGQGSGELFF
V: TRBV2; length: 16; size: -; D: -; J: TRBJ2-5; DNA: TGTGCCAGCAGCGACCCCACCTCCGGGACGGACGGGACCCAGTACTTC; CDR3: CASSDPTSGTDGTQYF
V: TRBV4-1; length: 15; size: -; D: TRBD2; J: TRBJ2-7; DNA: TGCGCCAGCAGCCCTACTAGCGGGGGAACCTACGAGCAGTACTTC; CDR3: CASSPTSGGTYEQYF
V: TRBV28; length: 14; size: -; D: TRBD2; J: TRBJ2-5; DNA: TGTGCCAGCAGGGGGAGGGTGGTCCAAGAGACCCAGTACTTC; CDR3: CASRGRVVQETQYF
V: TRBV28; length: 14; size: -; D: TRBD1; J: TRBJ2-3; DNA: TGTGCCAGCAGACACAGGGGGCGCACAGATACGCAGTATTTT; CDR3: CASRHRGRTDTQYF
V: TRBV9; length: 12; size: -; D: -; J: TRBJ1-2; DNA: TGTGCCAGCAGCTCCAGGGGATATGGCTACACCTTC; CDR3: CASSSRGYGYTF
V: TRBV5-1; length: 13; size: -; D: -; J: TRBJ2-1; DNA: TGCGCCAGCAGCTTGGAGGTCAACAATGAGCAGTTCTTC; CDR3: CASSLEVNNEQFF
V: TRBV28; length: 15; size: -; D: -; J: TRBJ1-6; DNA: TGTGCCAGCAGGGTTATCGGGGACTGGGGTTCACCCCTCCACTTT; CDR3: CASRVIGDWGSPLHF
V: TRBV6-6; length: 12; size: -; D: -; J: TRBJ1-1; DNA: TGTGCCAGCAGTTTGACAGCCACTGAAGCTTTCTTT; CDR3: CASSLTATEAFF
V: TRBV30; length: 16; size: -; D: TRBD2; J: TRBJ2-2; DNA: TGTGCTGGCGGGGGTTGGAGCAGGACTAACACCGGGGAGCTGTTTTTT; CDR3: CAGGGWSRTNTGELFF
V: TRBV7-9; length: 16; size: once; D: TRBD1; J: TRBJ1-6; DNA: TGTGCCAGCAGCCCTGGACAGGGGGAGAATAATTCACCCCTCCACTTT; CDR3: CASSPGQGENNSPLHF
V: TRBV27; length: 14; size: -; D: TRBD2; J: TRBJ2-1; DNA: TGTGCCAGCAGTTTGGGACTAGCGACCGCAGAGCAGTTCTTC; CDR3: CASSLGLATAEQFF
V: TRBV6-1; length: 16; size: -; D: TRBD1; J: TRBJ2-4; DNA: TGTGCCAGCAGTGAAGCGGTCGGGACAGGGCCCCCCATTCAGTACTTC; CDR3: CASSEAVGTGPPIQYF
V: TRBV5-1; length: 15; size: once; D: -; J: TRBJ1-5; DNA: TGCGCCAGCAGCCCCGAAGGGTTACGAAGTCAGCCCCAGCATTTT; CDR3: CASSPEGLRSQPQHF
V: TRBV5-4; length: 15; size: -; D: -; J: TRBJ2-1; DNA: TGTGCCAGCAGCTTGGGCGGGAATCACCTTGGAGAGCAGTTCTTC; CDR3: CASSLGGNHLGEQFF
V: TRBV29-1; length: 12; size: -; D: -; J: TRBJ2-2; DNA: TGCAGCGTTGAACTTATGGCCGGGGAGCTGTTTTTT; CDR3: CSVELMAGELFF
V: TRBV4-2; length: 16; size: -; D: TRBD1; J: TRBJ2-5; DNA: TGTGCCAGCAGCCAAGGTGCCGGGACAGGGGGTTCTCCCCAGTACTTC; CDR3: CASSQGAGTGGSPQYF
V: TRBV20-1; length: 11; size: -; D: -; J: TRBJ2-5; DNA: TGCAGTGCCGGACACCAAGAGACCCAGTACTTC; CDR3: CSAGHQETQYF
V: TRBV7-7; length: 15; size: -; D: TRBD1; J: TRBJ2-5; DNA: TGTGCCAGCAGCTTAGGGACAGGGACAGGAGAGACCCAGTACTTC; CDR3: CASSLGTGTGETQYF
V: TRBV5-1; length: 15; size: -; D: -; J: TRBJ1-5; DNA: TGCGCCAGCAGCTTGGGACCGTTGAGCAATCAGCCCCAGCATTTT; CDR3: CASSLGPLSNQPQHF
V: TRBV4-3; length: 20; size: -; D: TRBD2; J: TRBJ2-1; DNA: TGCGCCAGCAGCCAAGTTAACCCGACTAGCGGGATTTTCTCCTACAATGAGCAGTTCTTC; CDR3: CASSQVNPTSGIFSYNEQFF
V: TRBV7-9; length: 18; size: -; D: TRBD2; J: TRBJ2-3; DNA: TGTGCCAGCAGCTTAGGTCTAGCGGGGGGAACCAGCACAGATACGCAGTATTTT; CDR3: CASSLGLAGGTSTDTQYF
V: TRBV5-1; length: 15; size: -; D: TRBD1; J: TRBJ1-1; DNA: TGCGCCAGCAGCTTGAACGCAGGGGGCAATGCTGAAGCTTTCTTT; CDR3: CASSLNAGGNAEAFF
V: TRBV28; length: 18; size: -; D: -; J: TRBJ1-5; DNA: TGTGCCAGCAACCCTAGATTGGCGGTACAGGGAATAAATCAGCCCCAGCATTTT; CDR3: CASNPRLAVQGINQPQHF
V: TRBV5-6; length: 16; size: once; D: TRBD2; J: TRBJ2-3; DNA: TGTGCCAGCAGCTTGCGGAGCGGGAGTTTCACAGATACGCAGTATTTT; CDR3: CASSLRSGSFTDTQYF
V: TRBV11-2; length: 16; size: few; D: -; J: TRBJ2-2; DNA: TGTGCCAGCAGCCCAACCTTGCGACTAGTAACCGGGGAGCTGTTTTTT; CDR3: CASSPTLRLVTGELFF
V: TRBV7-8; length: 16; size: -; D: -; J: TRBJ2-5; DNA: TGTGCCAGCAGCTTACGCTCGGACAGCCTTTGGGAGACCCAGTACTTC; CDR3: CASSLRSDSLWETQYF
V: TRBV6-6; length: 12; size: -; D: -; J: TRBJ1-5; DNA: TGTGCCAGTCGCCGGGGGGATCAGCCCCAGCATTTT; CDR3: CASRRGDQPQHF
V: TRBV15; length: 14; size: -; D: TRBD1; J: TRBJ1-5; DNA: TGTGCCACCAGCAGAGAACAGGGGAATCAGCCCCAGCATTTT; CDR3: CATSREQGNQPQHF
V: TRBV19; length: 14; size: -; D: -; J: TRBJ1-1; DNA: TGTGCCAGTAGTACCCGAGAGGTACACACTGAAGCTTTCTTT; CDR3: CASSTREVHTEAFF
V: TRBV5-4; length: 15; size: -; D: TRBD1; J: TRBJ2-5; DNA: TGTGCCAGCAGCTTGGGGGACAGGGGTAGAGAGACCCAGTACTTC; CDR3: CASSLGDRGRETQYF
V: TRBV27; length: 13; size: -; D: -; J: TRBJ2-7; DNA: TGTGCCAGCAGTCCACAGGGCGGGGACGAGCAGTACTTC; CDR3: CASSPQGGDEQYF
V: TRBV6-5; length: 11; size: -; D: -; J: TRBJ1-4; DNA: TGTGCCAGCAGGAGGGATGAAAAACTGTTTTTT; CDR3: CASRRDEKLFF
V: TRBV5-1; length: 13; size: -; D: -; J: TRBJ2-7; DNA: TGCGCCAGCAGAGCGACAGGCTTCCACGAGCAGTACTTC; CDR3: CASRATGFHEQYF
V: TRBV2; length: 14; size: -; D: -; J: TRBJ2-3; DNA: TGTGCCAGCAGTGTTGAGGGACCCACAGATACGCAGTATTTT; CDR3: CASSVEGPTDTQYF
V: TRBV28; length: 14; size: -; D: TRBD2; J: TRBJ2-1; DNA: TGTGCCAGCACGGGACTAGCGGGACTCAATGAGCAGTTCTTC; CDR3: CASTGLAGLNEQFF